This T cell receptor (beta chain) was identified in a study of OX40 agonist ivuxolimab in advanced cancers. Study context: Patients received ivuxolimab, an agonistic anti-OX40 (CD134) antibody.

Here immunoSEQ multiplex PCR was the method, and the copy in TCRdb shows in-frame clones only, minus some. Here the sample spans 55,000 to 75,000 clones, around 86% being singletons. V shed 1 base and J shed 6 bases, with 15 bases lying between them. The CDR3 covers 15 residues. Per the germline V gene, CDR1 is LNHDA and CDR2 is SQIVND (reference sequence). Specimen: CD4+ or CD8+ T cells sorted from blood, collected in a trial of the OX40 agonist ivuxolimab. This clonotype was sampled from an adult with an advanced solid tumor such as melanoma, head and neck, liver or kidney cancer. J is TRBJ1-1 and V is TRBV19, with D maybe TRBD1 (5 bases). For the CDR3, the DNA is TGTGCCAGTAGTATAGTAGAGGGCGGGGACCCTGAAGCTTTCTTT. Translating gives CASSIVEGGDPEAFF.